These 29 T cell receptor beta chains came from one sample sequenced in a study of cytomegalovirus exposure and HLA in healthy donors. The assay was immunoSEQ multiplex PCR, and TCRdb's table has in-frame clones only and misses some. The repertoire holds 35,000 to 50,000 clones, with over 85% as singletons. Sequenced material: PBMCs. Receptor source: a woman under 30 in good health and CMV-seronegative.

This chain connects TRBV28 to TRBJ2-3, with D possibly being TRBD2 (5 bases). This CDR3 is built from 11 residues. Trimming pared 10 bases from V and 6 bases from J, leaving 11 bases between. Germline CDR1 reads MDHEN; CDR2 reads SYDVKM. CDR3 loop: CATRRRDTQYF. The CDR3 nucleotides read TGTGCCACCCGGAGGAGGGATACGCAGTATTTT.

Only a few counts were recorded for this clone. The CDR3: CASSAIGGGQNEQFF. The CDR3 DNA reads as TGTGCCAGCAGTGCTATCGGGGGGGGCCAGAATGAGCAGTTCTTC. J is TRBJ2-1 and V is TRBV6-4; 8 positions match TRBD2. V shed 4 bases, J shed 7 bases, and the junction held 9 bases outside the gene matches. The V gene's germline CDR1 is MRHNA and CDR2 SNTAGT. This CDR3 region has 15 residues.

This rearrangement joins TRBV19 to TRBJ2-6, with TRBD1 matching over 8 bases. The CDR3 length is 17 residues. V dropped 5 bases and J dropped 0; count of bases not matched to a gene: 6. Germline-derived CDR1 and CDR2 are LNHDA and SQIVND (reference sequence). Here the CDR3 DNA reads TGTGCCAGTAGTCCCGACAGGGGAAGCTCTGGGGCCAACGTCCTGACTTTC. It is translated as CASSPDRGSSGANVLTF.

The J gene is TRBJ2-7, the V gene TRBV19, with TRBD1 matching 8 bases. There are 13 residues in the CDR3. With 2 bases clipped from V and 7 bases from J, the junction kept 4 bases outside the gene matches. The germline V gene has CDR1 LNHDA and CDR2 SQIVND (reference sequence). This CDR3 is CASSIRQGMEQYF. The CDR3 DNA reads TGTGCCAGTAGTATACGACAGGGGATGGAGCAGTACTTC.

The chain uses TRBV29-1 and TRBJ2-1; tentative D call: TRBD2 (7 bases). The CDR3 is 14 amino acids. From germline, CDR1 is SQVTM and CDR2 ANQGSEA. V lost 4 bases to trimming and J lost 2 bases, with 12 bases between them. Written as DNA, the CDR3 is TGCAGCGTTGGTGGGGGGGCTACCTACAATGAGCAGTTCTTC. Its protein is CSVGGGATYNEQFF.

The chain has TRBV4-2 and TRBJ2-7; a weak D match, TRBD1 (5 bases). This CDR3 is built from 16 residues. The V gene lost 0 bases and the J gene lost 4 bases, with 16 bases spanning the gap. Germline CDR1 is LGHNA and CDR2 is YNFKEQ. The CDR3, as DNA: TGTGCCAGCAGCCAAGAAAGAGGCCAGGGTTTATACGAGCAGTACTTC. Encoded protein: CASSQERGQGLYEQYF.

V is TRBV28 and J is TRBJ2-7; 12 nucleotides line up with TRBD1. Trimming cost V 2 bases and J 3 bases; bases outside gene matches: 8. Germline CDR1 and CDR2: MDHEN and SYDVKM. The CDR3 has 17 amino acids. The CDR3 spells CASSLPGQGAGNYEQYF. The DNA for the CDR3 is TGTGCCAGCAGTTTACCGGGACAGGGGGCCGGCAACTACGAGCAGTACTTC.

The genes are TRBV9 and TRBJ2-2, with 7 positions matching TRBD2. Germline CDR1 is SGDLS and CDR2 is YYNGEE. V was clipped by 1 base and J by 0 bases; unmatched bases: 3. The CDR3 totals 16 residues. CDR3 in amino acids: CASSVRSGANTGELFF. CDR3 nucleotide sequence: TGTGCCAGCAGCGTACGAAGCGGGGCGAACACCGGGGAGCTGTTTTTT.

The V gene is TRBV6-6, the J gene TRBJ1-5; tentative D call: TRBD1 (5 bases). Germline CDR1 reads MNHNY; CDR2 reads SVGAGI (reference sequence). Trimming stripped 4 bases from V and 5 bases from J, with 18 bases between. This CDR3 comprises 16 residues. DNA for the CDR3: TGTGCCAGCAGTTTGAGGAGGGGAGCTGAATATCAGCCCCAGCATTTT. This gives the protein CASSLRRGAEYQPQHF.

The rearrangement uses TRBV28 and TRBJ2-5, with 7 bases identical to TRBD2. Per the germline V gene, CDR1 is MDHEN and CDR2 is SYDVKM. The V and J ends lost 5 bases and 3 bases, in that order; junction bases with no gene match: 3. This CDR3 has 13 amino acids. The CDR3 nucleotides read TGTGCCAGCAGTCGTGCGGGAGAAGAGACCCAGTACTTC. Translating gives CASSRAGEETQYF.

The V gene is TRBV15, the J gene TRBJ2-1; 7 nucleotides agree with TRBD1. V lost 6 bases and J lost 6; bases outside the gene matches: 32. There are 22 residues in the CDR3. The germline gives CDR1 LNHNV, CDR2 YYDKDF (reference sequence). CDR3: CATRKFGPGTVILTGLSNEQFF. The CDR3 coding sequence is TGTGCCACCAGGAAGTTTGGACCGGGGACAGTAATCTTAACAGGCCTATCCAATGAGCAGTTCTTC.

The gene calls are TRBV19 and TRBJ2-2; D perhaps matches TRBD2 (6 bases). This CDR3 has 16 amino acids. Germline lookup yields CDR1 LNHDA and CDR2 SQIVND (reference sequence). V lost 4 bases and J lost 0, with 12 bases in between. In nucleotides, the CDR3 is TGTGCCAGTAGTAGATCGGCGGGAACGAACACCGGGGAGCTGTTTTTT. Residues: CASSRSAGTNTGELFF.

The sample holds one count of this clone. The chain links TRBV15 to TRBJ2-4; 8 bases agree with TRBD1. The junction had 9 bases not matched to a gene; V was cut back by 5 bases and J by 0 bases. CDR3 length: 17 residues. Germline lookup yields CDR1 LNHNV and CDR2 YYDKDF (reference sequence). The CDR3 reads CATSGTGKTLAKNIQYF. The CDR3 DNA reads as TGTGCCACCAGCGGGACAGGAAAAACACTAGCCAAAAACATTCAGTACTTC.

The J gene is TRBJ1-1, the V gene TRBV5-4; possibly TRBD1 for D (5 bases). CDR1 and CDR2 from the germline V gene are SGHNT and YYREEE (reference sequence). The CDR3 spans 15 residues. V lost 2 bases to trimming and J lost 3 bases, with 14 bases between them. In DNA form, the CDR3 reads TGTGCCAGCAGCTTCAGAGACAGTCCCCACACTGAAGCTTTCTTT. It yields the protein CASSFRDSPHTEAFF.

Worth noting for this clone: At one end the junction does not follow the germline gene, possibly because of a read error. V usage is TRBV30 and J usage is TRBJ2-3; D gene ambiguous. Germline assignment: CDR1 GTSNPN and CDR2 SVGIG (reference sequence). The CDR3 runs to 11 residues. CDR3 loop: CAWSVNVAVSF. DNA for the CDR3: TGTGCCTGGAGTGTAAATGTGGCGGTGAGCTTT. The full variable domain, with the rest looked up from reference TRBV30 and TRBJ2-3, is SQTIHQWPATLVQPVGSPLSLECTVEGTSNPNLYWYRQAAGRGLQLLFYSVGIGQISSEVPQNLSASRPQDRQFILSSKKLLLSDSGFYLCAWSVNVAVSFGPGTRLTVL.

The chain joins TRBV5-1 to TRBJ2-1; 16 nucleotides line up with TRBD2. Germline CDR1 and CDR2: SGHRS and YFSETQ. J lost 0 bases, V lost 4 bases, and 7 bases had no gene match. This CDR3 spans 19 amino acids. The CDR3 loop is CASSRSGTSGGASYNEQFF. The CDR3 region has the DNA TGCGCCAGCAGCCGATCCGGGACTAGCGGGGGGGCCTCCTACAATGAGCAGTTCTTC.

In DNA, the CDR3 is TGTGCCAGTAGGGACAGTAGTCTTTCCTACGAGCAGTACTTC. Its translation: CASRDSSLSYEQYF. The genes are TRBV19 and TRBJ2-7; possibly TRBD1 for D (6 bases). The germline V gene has CDR1 LNHDA and CDR2 SQIVND (reference sequence). The CDR3 runs to 14 residues. V lost 6 bases and J 1 base, leaving 13 bases between the germline ends.

The chain has TRBV10-3 and TRBJ2-2; 10 bases are a match to TRBD1. Germline lookup yields CDR1 ENHRY and CDR2 SYGVKD. The CDR3 consists of 18 residues. J lost 7 bases, V lost 6 bases, and 17 bases had no gene match. The CDR3 DNA reads as TGTGCCATCAGCGGTATTTCCGGGACAGGGGCCGCTGGCGGGGAGCTGTTTTTT. Translated, it gives CAISGISGTGAAGGELFF.

The chain uses TRBV5-1 and TRBJ2-1; 8 bases agree with TRBD2. From germline, CDR1 is SGHRS and CDR2 YFSETQ. V shed 6 bases and J 5 bases; nucleotides not matched to a gene: 4. There are 13 residues in the CDR3. Here the CDR3 DNA reads TGCGCCAGCAAATTCGGGGGGGACAATGAGCAGTTCTTC. Its protein product is CASKFGGDNEQFF.

The chain has TRBV19 and TRBJ1-2, with D unclear. Between the trimmed V and J ends, which lost 3 bases and 7 bases, there was a span of 12 bases. This CDR3 spans 13 amino acids. Germline CDR1 is LNHDA and CDR2 is SQIVND (reference sequence). CDR3 sequence: CASSISGRPGYTF. The CDR3 nucleotides read TGTGCCAGTAGTATCTCAGGCCGGCCTGGCTACACCTTC.

The chain combines TRBV5-1 with TRBJ2-1; D possibly corresponds to TRBD1 (6 bases). CDR3 length: 18 amino acids. The germline V gene has CDR1 SGHRS and CDR2 YFSETQ. V was cut by 2 bases and J by 6 bases, with 24 bases left in between. The CDR3 nucleotides read TGCGCCAGCAGCTTTTCCTACAGGGATATGGAGGTGGGCAATGAGCAGTTCTTC. This translates into CASSFSYRDMEVGNEQFF.

This chain links TRBV5-6 with TRBJ1-2, with D possibly being TRBD1 (5 bases). Germline assignment: CDR1 SGHDT and CDR2 YYEEEE. The V end was cut by 3 bases, the J end by 7 bases, with 10 bases between. The CDR3 consists of 12 residues. This chain's CDR3 is CASSSLDTGYTF. In nucleotides, the CDR3 is TGTGCCAGCAGCTCGCTGGACACTGGCTACACCTTC.

DNA of the CDR3: TGTGCCAGCAGCTTAGCGACTAGCGGGGGGGCCTGGGAGACCCAGTACTTC. Its protein is CASSLATSGGAWETQYF. The chain uses TRBV7-9 and TRBJ2-5, with TRBD2 matching over 14 bases. Looked up from germline, CDR1 is SEHNR and CDR2 is FQNEAQ (reference sequence). Trimming took 0 bases from V and 5 from J; bases not matched to a gene: 5. This CDR3 has 17 residues. The variable domain in full, with the rest retrieved from reference TRBV7-9 and TRBJ2-5, is DTGVSQNPRHKITKRGQNVTFRCDPISEHNRLYWYRQTLGQGPEFLTYFQNEAQLEKSRLLSDRFSAERPKGSFSTLEIQRTEQGDSAMYLCASSLATSGGAWETQYFGPGTRLLVL.

The chain links TRBV5-1 to TRBJ2-7; possible D gene TRBD2, 6 bases. V was cut by 6 bases and J by 5 bases, with 9 bases left in between. The CDR3 has 11 amino acids. Germline CDR1 reads SGHRS; CDR2 reads YFSETQ. CDR3 DNA sequence: TGCGCCAGCAAGGGCGGGAACGAGCAGTACTTC. Its protein is CASKGGNEQYF. Drawing the rest from reference TRBV5-1 and TRBJ2-7, the complete variable domain is KAGVTQTPRYLIKTRGQQVTLSCSPISGHRSVSWYQQTPGQGLQFLFEYFSETQRNKGNFPGRFSGRQFSNSRSEMNVSTLELGDSALYLCASKGGNEQYFGPGTRLTVT.

This rearrangement joins TRBV6-6 to TRBJ1-2; a possible D gene is TRBD1 (6 bases). V lost 4 bases and J 5 bases, leaving 8 bases between the germline ends. The CDR3 totals 12 residues. Looked up from germline, CDR1 is MNHNY and CDR2 is SVGAGI (reference sequence). The CDR3 DNA reads as TGTGCCAGCAGTTCACAGGGATATGGCTACACCTTC. Its protein product is CASSSQGYGYTF.

V and J are TRBV4-1 and TRBJ1-4; TRBD1 is a possible D gene (5 bases). The germline V and J ends were trimmed by 1 base and 4 bases, with 16 bases remaining between them. Germline values: CDR1 MGHRA, CDR2 YSYEKL. The CDR3 consists of 17 residues. CDR3 sequence: CASSQGQVGGFNEKLFF. The CDR3 nucleotides are TGCGCCAGCAGCCAAGGCCAGGTCGGGGGTTTTAATGAAAAACTGTTTTTT.

V and J are TRBV2 and TRBJ2-1; 13 bases are a match to TRBD2. V was clipped by 5 bases and J by 7 bases; unmatched bases: 2. This CDR3 contains 14 residues. Germline values: CDR1 SNHLY, CDR2 FYNNEI. CDR3 loop: CASSPTSGRNEQFF. CDR3 DNA: TGTGCCAGCAGTCCGACTAGCGGGAGGAATGAGCAGTTCTTC.

This rearrangement joins TRBV5-1 to TRBJ2-3, with 7 positions matching TRBD2. This CDR3 comprises 18 residues. Germline V CDR1 and CDR2: SGHRS, YFSETQ. V lost 3 bases to trimming and J lost 4 bases; unmatched junction nucleotides: 17. The CDR3 protein is CASSSRGGLGNSADTQYF. CDR3 bases: TGCGCCAGCAGCTCACGTGGCGGACTAGGAAACTCCGCAGATACGCAGTATTTT.

In DNA, the CDR3 is TGCGCCAGCAGCCTGGGACAGGTCCACACTGAAGCTTTCTTT. Translating gives CASSLGQVHTEAFF. V and J are TRBV5-1 and TRBJ1-1; 8 bases are shared with TRBD1. The CDR3 length is 14 residues. Germline loops: CDR1 SGHRS, CDR2 YFSETQ. V shed 4 bases, J shed 3 bases, and the junction held 5 bases outside the gene matches. The variable domain in full, completed from reference TRBV5-1 and TRBJ1-1, reads KAGVTQTPRYLIKTRGQQVTLSCSPISGHRSVSWYQQTPGQGLQFLFEYFSETQRNKGNFPGRFSGRQFSNSRSEMNVSTLELGDSALYLCASSLGQVHTEAFFGQGTRLTVV.